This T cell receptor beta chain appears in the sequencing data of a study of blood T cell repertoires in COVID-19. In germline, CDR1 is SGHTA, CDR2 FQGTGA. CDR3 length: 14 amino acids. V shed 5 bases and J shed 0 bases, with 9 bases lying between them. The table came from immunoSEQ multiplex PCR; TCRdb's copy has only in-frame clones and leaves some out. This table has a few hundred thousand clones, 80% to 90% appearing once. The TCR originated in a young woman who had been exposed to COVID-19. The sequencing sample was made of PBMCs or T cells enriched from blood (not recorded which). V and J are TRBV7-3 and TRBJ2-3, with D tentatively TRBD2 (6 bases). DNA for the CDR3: TGTGCCAGCAGCCCCCTAGCGAGCACAGATACGCAGTATTTT. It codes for CASSPLASTDTQYF.